The present T cell receptor (beta chain) was sequenced within a study of blood T cells in healthy people across ages. Per germline, CDR1 MNHNS and CDR2 SASEGT. The CDR3 sequence is 14 residues long. Deletions cut 3 bases from V and 3 bases from J, with 11 bases between. For the second PCR, which ran for about 6 to 12 cycles, a sample-barcoded 5' primer and a J-beta primer mix were used. TCRdb analysed the 5' RACE reads with MiXCR anew, one entry per CDR3 protein. The sample contains roughly 1,500,000 distinct CDR3 sequences, 34% of which appear only once. J is TRBJ1-2 and V is TRBV6-1; D remains unclear. The receptor was derived from a woman aged 25 to 39 in good health. Material for sequencing was blood. The CDR3 protein is CASSELTAHYGYTF. The DNA of the CDR3 is TGTGCCAGCAGTGAGCTGACGGCCCACTATGGCTACACCTTC.